This T cell receptor (beta chain) was documented in a study of OX40 agonist ivuxolimab in advanced cancers. Regarding the complete study: The costimulatory receptor OX40 (CD134) was targeted by ivuxolimab, a fully human IgG2 agonistic monoclonal antibody. Intravenous ivuxolimab was administered to patients every 2 weeks at six dose levels: 0.01, 0.1, 0.3, 1.5, 3 and 10 mg/kg. Of the approximately 53 patients in dose escalation, about 19 had hepatocellular carcinoma, some 15 had melanoma, 9 had renal cell carcinoma and 9 had head and neck cancer. In the dose-escalation cohort, roughly 80% of patients were male, and the mean age was approximately 60 years, with a range of about 20 to 90. Prior anti-PD-1, anti-PD-L1 or anti-CTLA-4 therapy was permitted, and checkpoint inhibitors had been received by roughly 42% of dose-escalation patients. Partial responses occurred in three dose-escalation patients: two with cutaneous melanoma and one with hepatocellular carcinoma. Peripheral TCRbeta sequencing was intended to test whether TCR sequence diversity was altered and clonal T-cell expansion was caused by ivuxolimab. The paper describes the monotherapy dose-escalation part (N = 52 patients) of the phase I trial of ivuxolimab.

Overall study results and their limits: At doses from 0.1 to 3.0 mg/kg, clonal expansion was seen in both CD4+ and CD8+ blood T cells between baseline and week 6. Low levels of normalized T-cell clonal expansion were also seen in some patients who did not respond. Partial responders in the 0.1-3.0 mg/kg groups had among the lowest normalized peripheral clonal expansion, especially among CD8+ T cells. On average, CD8+ T cells showed more expanded clones than CD4+ T cells after ivuxolimab. The antigen specificity of the peripheral T cells that underwent clonal expansion was not determined.

From the germline V gene, CDR1 is KGHSH and CDR2 is LQKENI. The germline ends are 9 bases apart after V is trimmed by 3 bases and J by 1 base. Including cysteine and phenylalanine, the CDR3 has 15 amino acids. Left in the record is the CDR3 DNA by itself, 45 bases read in frame from the first base. For sequencing of the TCRbeta CDR3 region, genomic DNA was extracted from the sorted cells. The immunoSEQ Assay was used to sequence the TCRbeta CDR3 regions. TCRdb retrieved this table from immuneACCESS and kept in-frame rearrangements only. Not all clones are present; in checked studies, unresolved V genes account for under half, and no reason is known for the remainder. Across this sample there are about 76,000 clones, with roughly four fifths seen only once. The leading ten clones occupy more than 1.5% of the sample. Patients with a history of autoimmune disease or receiving systemic immunosuppression were excluded from the trial. Peripheral blood for TCR sequencing was drawn from every dose cohort at baseline, at cycle 4 day 1 and at cycle 7 day 1. The samples were drawn from a first-in-human, open-label, multicenter phase I dose-escalation trial of ivuxolimab. Adults with locally advanced or metastatic melanoma, renal cell, hepatocellular, or head and neck squamous cell carcinoma were enrolled in the trial. Before TCR sequencing, CD4+ and CD8+ T cells were separately sorted from peripheral blood.

As concerns this clone: This clone's antigen is unknown. One base away there is no much larger clone; base qualities are not given.

This receptor was taken from an adult with an advanced solid tumor such as melanoma, head and neck, liver or kidney cancer. Sequencing used CD4+ or CD8+ T cells sorted from blood, obtained in a trial of the OX40 agonist ivuxolimab. The rearrangement joined TRBV18 to TRBJ2-2, with no D gene named confidently. CDR3 protein: CASSPRGQNTGELFF. The sequenced DNA is TGTGCCAGCTCACCCCGAGGCCAGAACACCGGGGAGCTGTTTTTT.